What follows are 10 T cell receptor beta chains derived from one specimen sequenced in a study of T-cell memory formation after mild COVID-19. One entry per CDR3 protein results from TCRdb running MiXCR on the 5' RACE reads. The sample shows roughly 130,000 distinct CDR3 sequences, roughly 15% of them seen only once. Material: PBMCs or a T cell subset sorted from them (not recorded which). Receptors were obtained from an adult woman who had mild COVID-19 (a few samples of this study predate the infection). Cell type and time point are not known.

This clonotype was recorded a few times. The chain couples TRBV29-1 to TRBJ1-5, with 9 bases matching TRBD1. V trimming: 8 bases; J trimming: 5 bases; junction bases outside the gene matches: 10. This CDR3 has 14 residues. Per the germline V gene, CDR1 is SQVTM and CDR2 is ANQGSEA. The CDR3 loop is CSFRWGQGDQPQHF. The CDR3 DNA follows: TGCAGCTTTAGATGGGGACAGGGCGATCAGCCCCAGCATTTT. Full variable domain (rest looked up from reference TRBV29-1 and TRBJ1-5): SAVISQKPSRDICQRGTSLTIQCQVDSQVTMMFWYRQQPGQSLTLIATANQGSEATYESGFVIDKFPISRPNLTFSTLTVSNMSPEDSSIYLCSFRWGQGDQPQHFGDGTRLSIL.

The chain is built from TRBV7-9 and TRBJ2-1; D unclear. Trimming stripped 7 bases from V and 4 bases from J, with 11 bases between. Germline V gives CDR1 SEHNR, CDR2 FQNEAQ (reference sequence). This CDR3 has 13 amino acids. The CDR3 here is CASTIEEYNEQFF. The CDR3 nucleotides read TGTGCCAGCACCATCGAAGAATACAATGAGCAGTTCTTC.

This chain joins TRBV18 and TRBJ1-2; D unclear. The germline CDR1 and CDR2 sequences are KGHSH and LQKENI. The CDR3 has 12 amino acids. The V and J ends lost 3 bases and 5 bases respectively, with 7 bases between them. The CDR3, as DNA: TGTGCCAGCTCACCGGCAGGATATGGCTACACCTTC. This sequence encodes CASSPAGYGYTF.

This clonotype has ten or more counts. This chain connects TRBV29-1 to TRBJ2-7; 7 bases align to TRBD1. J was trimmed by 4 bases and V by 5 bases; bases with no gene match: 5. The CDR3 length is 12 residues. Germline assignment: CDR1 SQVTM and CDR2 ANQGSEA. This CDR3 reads CSVRQGVYEQYF. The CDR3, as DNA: TGCAGCGTTAGACAGGGCGTGTACGAGCAGTACTTC.

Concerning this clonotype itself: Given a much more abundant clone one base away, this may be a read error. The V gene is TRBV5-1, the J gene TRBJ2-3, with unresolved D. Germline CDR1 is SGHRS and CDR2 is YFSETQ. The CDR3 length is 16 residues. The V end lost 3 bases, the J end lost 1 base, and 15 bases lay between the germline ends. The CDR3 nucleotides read TGCGCCAGCAGCTCTCTTAAATTCGTGGGCACAGATACGCAGTATTTT. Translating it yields CASSSLKFVGTDTQYF. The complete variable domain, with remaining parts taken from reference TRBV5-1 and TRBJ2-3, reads KAGVTQTPRYLIKTRGQQVTLSCSPISGHRSVSWYQQTPGQGLQFLFEYFSETQRNKGNFPGRFSGRQFSNSRSEMNVSTLELGDSALYLCASSSLKFVGTDTQYFGPGTRLTVL.

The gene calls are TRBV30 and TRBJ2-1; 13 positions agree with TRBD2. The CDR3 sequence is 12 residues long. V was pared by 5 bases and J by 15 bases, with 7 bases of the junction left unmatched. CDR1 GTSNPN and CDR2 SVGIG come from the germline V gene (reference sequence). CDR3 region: CAWELAGGSMFF. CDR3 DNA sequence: TGTGCCTGGGAACTAGCGGGAGGGAGTATGTTCTTC.

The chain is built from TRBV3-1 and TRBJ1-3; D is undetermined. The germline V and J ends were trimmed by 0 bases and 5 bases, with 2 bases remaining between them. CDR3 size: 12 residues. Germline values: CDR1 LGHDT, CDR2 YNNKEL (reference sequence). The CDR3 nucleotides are TGTGCCAGCAGCCAAGAGAGAAACACCATATATTTT. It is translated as CASSQERNTIYF.

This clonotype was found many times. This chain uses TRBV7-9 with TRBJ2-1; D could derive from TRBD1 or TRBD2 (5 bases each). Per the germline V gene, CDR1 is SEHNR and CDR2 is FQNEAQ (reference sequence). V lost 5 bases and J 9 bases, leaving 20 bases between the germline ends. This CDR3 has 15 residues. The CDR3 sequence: CASSAPGIGTSEQFF. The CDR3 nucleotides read TGTGCCAGCAGCGCGCCCGGGATTGGGACGAGTGAGCAGTTCTTC.

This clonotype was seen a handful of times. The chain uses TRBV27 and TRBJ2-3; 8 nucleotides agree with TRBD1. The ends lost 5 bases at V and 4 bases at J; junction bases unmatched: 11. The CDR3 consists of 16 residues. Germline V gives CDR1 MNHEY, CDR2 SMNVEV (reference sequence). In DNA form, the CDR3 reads TGTGCCAGCAGTCCACTCGGCCAGGGGGCGGCAGATACGCAGTATTTT. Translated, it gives CASSPLGQGAADTQYF.

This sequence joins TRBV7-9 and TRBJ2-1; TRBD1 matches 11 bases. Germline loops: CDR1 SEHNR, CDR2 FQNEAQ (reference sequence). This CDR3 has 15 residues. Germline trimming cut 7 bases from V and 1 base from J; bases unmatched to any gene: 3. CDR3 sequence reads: CASTRDRGSYNEQFF. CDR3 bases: TGTGCCAGCACCCGGGACAGGGGGTCCTACAATGAGCAGTTCTTC.